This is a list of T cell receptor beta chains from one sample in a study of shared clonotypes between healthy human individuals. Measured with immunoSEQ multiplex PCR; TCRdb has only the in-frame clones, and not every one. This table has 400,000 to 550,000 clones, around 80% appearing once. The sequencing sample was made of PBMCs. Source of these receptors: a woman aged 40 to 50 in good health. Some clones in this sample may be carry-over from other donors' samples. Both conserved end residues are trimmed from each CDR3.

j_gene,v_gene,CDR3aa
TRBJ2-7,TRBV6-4,ASRRDGSSYEQY
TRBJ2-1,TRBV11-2,ASSFGGASGRVEQF
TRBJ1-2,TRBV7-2,ASSLPGGAYGYT
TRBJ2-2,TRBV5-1,ASKGRRENAGELF
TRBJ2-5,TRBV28,ASSPGTSSGWETQY
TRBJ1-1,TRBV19,ASSIGFSEAF
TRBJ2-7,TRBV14,ASSQESAPSYEQY
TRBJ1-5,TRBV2,ASQGVGNQPQH
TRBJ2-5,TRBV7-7,ASSPLSGRAGEQY
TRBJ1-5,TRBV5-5,ASSERTGGGQPQH
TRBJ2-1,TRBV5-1,ASTPTGGMNEQF
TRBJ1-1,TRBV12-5,ASGLVLGQGAGTEAF
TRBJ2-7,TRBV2,ASSPLVHEQY
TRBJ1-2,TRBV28,ASSFLGSEGNYGYT
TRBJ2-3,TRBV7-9,ASSPYQSGSTDTQY
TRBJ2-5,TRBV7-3,ASSLGSRQETQY